The rows below give T cell receptor beta chains drawn from one sample of a study of blood T cell repertoires in COVID-19. The assay was immunoSEQ multiplex PCR, and TCRdb's table has in-frame clones only and misses some. The data show approximately 200,000 clones, with 94% seen just once and 0.76% held by the top ten. Material for sequencing was peripheral blood. All receptors come from a man aged 30 to 39 with COVID-19, enrolled during active disease. The CDR3 runs from the conserved cysteine through the conserved F or W. A D gene is named only where the DNA matches it firmly. Clone size, where shown, is once, few, many, or a class for clones that have expanded.

v_gene: TRBV5-1; j_gene: TRBJ2-5; abundance: NA; d_gene: NA; len: 14; CDR3aa: CASSGGLMGETQYF; CDR3nt: TGCGCCAGCAGCGGCGGACTCATGGGCGAGACCCAGTACTTC
v_gene: TRBV7-9; j_gene: TRBJ2-5; abundance: NA; d_gene: TRBD1; len: 15; CDR3aa: CASRPPRGRGETQYF; CDR3nt: TGTGCCAGCAGACCACCCAGGGGGCGCGGGGAGACCCAGTACTTC
v_gene: TRBV6-1; j_gene: TRBJ1-2; abundance: NA; d_gene: NA; len: 15; CDR3aa: CASSEAQGDGYGYTF; CDR3nt: TGTGCCAGCAGTGAAGCGCAAGGGGATGGCTATGGCTACACCTTC
v_gene: TRBV4-1; j_gene: TRBJ1-2; abundance: NA; d_gene: NA; len: 17; CDR3aa: CASSQAVLQGKLNGYTF; CDR3nt: TGCGCCAGCAGCCAAGCGGTTTTGCAGGGAAAGTTGAATGGCTACACCTTC
v_gene: TRBV5-4; j_gene: TRBJ1-6; abundance: once; d_gene: TRBD1; len: 15; CDR3aa: CASSQGQLYNSPLHF; CDR3nt: TGTGCCAGCAGCCAGGGACAGTTATATAATTCACCCCTCCACTTT
v_gene: TRBV9; j_gene: TRBJ2-7; abundance: NA; d_gene: NA; len: 13; CDR3aa: CASSVGAGYEQYF; CDR3nt: TGTGCCAGCAGCGTAGGGGCAGGCTACGAGCAGTACTTC
v_gene: TRBV6-5; j_gene: TRBJ1-2; abundance: NA; d_gene: NA; len: 13; CDR3aa: CASTLAGNYGYTF; CDR3nt: TGTGCCAGCACCTTGGCAGGGAACTATGGCTACACCTTC
v_gene: TRBV9; j_gene: TRBJ2-7; abundance: NA; d_gene: TRBD1; len: 15; CDR3aa: CASSSRTGDGSEQYF; CDR3nt: TGTGCCAGCAGCTCAAGGACAGGGGACGGGTCCGAGCAGTACTTC
v_gene: TRBV27; j_gene: TRBJ2-1; abundance: NA; d_gene: TRBD1; len: 15; CDR3aa: CASSLGQGAYNEQFF; CDR3nt: TGTGCCAGCAGTTTAGGGCAGGGGGCCTACAATGAGCAGTTCTTC
v_gene: TRBV9; j_gene: TRBJ1-2; abundance: NA; d_gene: NA; len: 13; CDR3aa: CASSAGVENGYTF; CDR3nt: TGTGCCAGCAGCGCCGGGGTGGAGAATGGCTACACCTTC
v_gene: TRBV6-5; j_gene: TRBJ1-5; abundance: NA; d_gene: TRBD1; len: 14; CDR3aa: CASSYGTGDQPQHF; CDR3nt: TGTGCCAGCAGTTATGGGACAGGGGATCAGCCCCAGCATTTT
v_gene: TRBV5-4; j_gene: TRBJ2-1; abundance: NA; d_gene: TRBD2; len: 17; CDR3aa: CASSLESFRAGVGEQFF; CDR3nt: TGTGCCAGCAGCTTGGAATCGTTTCGTGCGGGGGTCGGTGAGCAGTTCTTC
v_gene: TRBV5-1; j_gene: TRBJ1-2; abundance: NA; d_gene: NA; len: 14; CDR3aa: CASSLSPGNYGYTF; CDR3nt: TGCGCCAGCAGCTTGAGTCCAGGGAACTATGGCTACACCTTC
v_gene: TRBV7-9; j_gene: TRBJ1-1; abundance: NA; d_gene: NA; len: 15; CDR3aa: CASSPHSDRITEAFF; CDR3nt: TGTGCCAGCAGCCCCCACTCGGACAGAATCACTGAAGCTTTCTTT
v_gene: TRBV21-1; j_gene: TRBJ2-7; abundance: NA; d_gene: NA; len: 15; CDR3aa: CASSKAQGQGYEQYF; CDR3nt: TGTGCCAGCAGCAAAGCACAGGGGCAAGGGTACGAGCAGTACTTC
v_gene: TRBV5-4; j_gene: TRBJ2-7; abundance: NA; d_gene: NA; len: 11; CDR3aa: CASSSNYEQYF; CDR3nt: TGTGCCAGCAGCTCAAACTACGAGCAGTACTTC
v_gene: TRBV12-3/TRBV12-4; j_gene: TRBJ2-7; abundance: NA; d_gene: TRBD1; len: 13; CDR3aa: CASSPTRQGEQYF; CDR3nt: TGTGCCAGCAGTCCCACTCGACAGGGCGAGCAGTACTTC
v_gene: TRBV6-5; j_gene: TRBJ1-4; abundance: NA; d_gene: NA; len: 14; CDR3aa: CASSYSGTNEKLFF; CDR3nt: TGTGCCAGCAGTTACTCGGGCACCAATGAAAAACTGTTTTTT
v_gene: TRBV4-1; j_gene: TRBJ2-5; abundance: NA; d_gene: TRBD1; len: 13; CDR3aa: CASSLTGTETQYF; CDR3nt: TGCGCCAGCAGCCTGACAGGGACAGAGACCCAGTACTTC
v_gene: TRBV25-1; j_gene: TRBJ1-6; abundance: NA; d_gene: NA; len: 12; CDR3aa: CASSVYNSPLHF; CDR3nt: TGTGCCTCTTCAGTATATAATTCACCCCTCCACTTT
v_gene: TRBV20-1; j_gene: TRBJ2-5; abundance: NA; d_gene: TRBD2; len: 13; CDR3aa: CSASDTSDETQYF; CDR3nt: TGCAGTGCTAGTGACACTAGCGACGAGACCCAGTACTTC
v_gene: TRBV30; j_gene: TRBJ1-2; abundance: NA; d_gene: NA; len: 13; CDR3aa: CAWSVTTNYGYTF; CDR3nt: TGTGCCTGGAGTGTAACAACTAACTATGGCTACACCTTC
v_gene: TRBV11-3; j_gene: TRBJ2-1; abundance: once; d_gene: TRBD1; len: 17; CDR3aa: CASSLTGGLSSYNEQFF; CDR3nt: TGTGCCAGCAGCCTTACAGGGGGCCTTAGCTCCTACAATGAGCAGTTCTTC
v_gene: TRBV19; j_gene: TRBJ1-1; abundance: NA; d_gene: NA; len: 11; CDR3aa: CASSRGGEAFF; CDR3nt: TGTGCCAGTAGTCGTGGGGGCGAAGCTTTCTTT
v_gene: TRBV10-2; j_gene: TRBJ1-5; abundance: NA; d_gene: NA; len: 14; CDR3aa: CASSESQGNQPQHF; CDR3nt: TGCGCCAGCAGTGAGTCCCAGGGTAATCAGCCCCAGCATTTT
v_gene: TRBV5-5; j_gene: TRBJ1-1; abundance: NA; d_gene: NA; len: 13; CDR3aa: CASMSLLNTEAFF; CDR3nt: TGTGCCAGCATGAGCCTCCTGAACACTGAAGCTTTCTTT
v_gene: TRBV10-3; j_gene: TRBJ1-1; abundance: NA; d_gene: NA; len: 13; CDR3aa: CAISVQENTEAFF; CDR3nt: TGTGCCATCAGTGTACAGGAGAACACTGAAGCTTTCTTT
v_gene: TRBV7-9; j_gene: TRBJ1-1; abundance: NA; d_gene: NA; len: 14; CDR3aa: CASSSSWADTEAFF; CDR3nt: TGTGCCAGCAGCTCGTCTTGGGCCGACACTGAAGCTTTCTTT
v_gene: TRBV7-6; j_gene: TRBJ2-7; abundance: NA; d_gene: TRBD2; len: 15; CDR3aa: CASSLARGANSEQYF; CDR3nt: TGTGCCAGCAGCTTAGCGCGGGGGGCCAATTCCGAGCAGTACTTC
v_gene: TRBV6-5; j_gene: TRBJ1-3; abundance: NA; d_gene: TRBD1; len: 15; CDR3aa: CASSYRDRAGNTIYF; CDR3nt: TGTGCCAGCAGTTACCGGGACAGGGCTGGAAACACCATATATTTT
v_gene: TRBV11-2; j_gene: TRBJ1-3; abundance: NA; d_gene: NA; len: 15; CDR3aa: CASSLDTGLGNTIYF; CDR3nt: TGTGCCAGCAGCTTAGATACAGGGTTGGGAAACACCATATATTTT
v_gene: TRBV2; j_gene: TRBJ2-7; abundance: NA; d_gene: NA; len: 13; CDR3aa: CASSLVPSYEQYF; CDR3nt: TGTGCCAGCAGTTTAGTCCCCTCCTACGAGCAGTACTTC
v_gene: TRBV7-9; j_gene: TRBJ1-1; abundance: NA; d_gene: NA; len: 14; CDR3aa: CASSALGEVTEAFF; CDR3nt: TGTGCCAGCAGCGCGCTAGGGGAGGTCACTGAAGCTTTCTTT
v_gene: TRBV2; j_gene: TRBJ2-5; abundance: NA; d_gene: NA; len: 14; CDR3aa: CASSVVSGRETQYF; CDR3nt: TGTGCCAGCAGTGTAGTGAGCGGTAGGGAGACCCAGTACTTC
v_gene: TRBV12-3/TRBV12-4; j_gene: TRBJ2-1; abundance: NA; d_gene: NA; len: 13; CDR3aa: CASGLRNGNEQFF; CDR3nt: TGTGCCAGCGGACTTAGAAACGGCAATGAGCAGTTCTTC
v_gene: TRBV6-6; j_gene: TRBJ2-2; abundance: NA; d_gene: NA; len: 17; CDR3aa: CASRRISRTVNTGELFF; CDR3nt: TGTGCCAGCAGACGAATTTCTCGGACAGTGAACACCGGGGAGCTGTTTTTT
v_gene: TRBV15; j_gene: TRBJ2-1; abundance: NA; d_gene: TRBD2; len: 15; CDR3aa: CATSRDGVAGNEQFF; CDR3nt: TGTGCCACCAGCAGAGATGGGGTAGCGGGCAATGAGCAGTTCTTC